The rows below give T cell receptor beta chains drawn from one sample of a study of cytomegalovirus exposure and HLA in healthy donors. Clones were read by immunoSEQ multiplex PCR, and TCRdb kept only the in-frame ones, dropping some. The sample includes some 260,000 clones, more than 75% of them seen just once. Sequenced sample: PBMCs. The receptors derive from a man between 18 and 29 years old in good health and CMV-seropositive. Each CDR3 is given with its conserved first and last residue. A D gene is named only where the DNA matches it firmly. Clone size is shown for a subset of rows, as once, few, many or a class of expanded clone.

D	size	V	J	DNA	CDR3
TRBD1	few	TRBV29-1	TRBJ2-4	TGCAGCGCCCGGGGAGGACAGGGGAAATACATTCAGTACTTC	CSARGGQGKYIQYF
.	.	TRBV29-1	TRBJ2-5	TGCAGCGTTGCCAAAAGGTGGGAGACCCAGTACTTC	CSVAKRWETQYF
TRBD1	.	TRBV10-1	TRBJ2-7	TGCGCCAGCAGTGCAAAGGGACAGGGAGCCACCTACGAGCAGTACTTC	CASSAKGQGATYEQYF
.	few	TRBV2	TRBJ2-7	TGTGCCAGCAGTGCGGTTTCCTACGAGCAGTACTTC	CASSAVSYEQYF
.	.	TRBV5-8	TRBJ2-1	TGTGCCAGCCCCTCAAGGAATGAGCAGTTCTTC	CASPSRNEQFF
TRBD1	.	TRBV11-1	TRBJ2-1	TGTGCCAGCAGCCCGTCGGGACAGAACAATGAGCAGTTCTTC	CASSPSGQNNEQFF
TRBD1	.	TRBV6-5	TRBJ2-2	TGTGCCAGCACCCGAAGGGACAGGTCATCCGGGGAGCTGTTTTTT	CASTRRDRSSGELFF
.	.	TRBV6-6	TRBJ1-2	TGTGCCAGCAGTTTACAACCAGGGGACTATGGCTACACCTTC	CASSLQPGDYGYTF
TRBD2	.	TRBV5-4	TRBJ2-7	TGTGCCAGCAGCACGGGACTAGCGGGCGACTACGAGCAGTACTTC	CASSTGLAGDYEQYF
.	few	TRBV2	TRBJ1-5	TGTGCCAGCAGTGATCAGTACAATCAGCCCCAGCATTTT	CASSDQYNQPQHF
.	.	TRBV5-1	TRBJ1-4	TGCGCCAGCAGCTTGCGAGGGGAAAAACTGTTTTTT	CASSLRGEKLFF
.	.	TRBV5-4	TRBJ1-2	TGTGCCAGCAGCTTGGGCCAGGCCTCCGCTGGCTACACCTTC	CASSLGQASAGYTF
.	once	TRBV28	TRBJ2-7	TGTGCCAGCAGTTTGCTCACTGAAAGCTCCTACGAGCAGTACTTC	CASSLLTESSYEQYF
.	.	TRBV5-6	TRBJ1-5	TGTGCCAGCAGTTCGGGGGGCCAGCCCCAGCATTTT	CASSSGGQPQHF
.	.	TRBV5-4	TRBJ2-7	TGTGCCAGCAGCTTGTGGGGGCCCTCCTACGAGCAGTACTTC	CASSLWGPSYEQYF
TRBD1	few	TRBV10-3	TRBJ1-2	TGTGCCATCAGGGACAGGGACACTAACTATGGCTACACCTTC	CAIRDRDTNYGYTF
.	.	TRBV2	TRBJ1-3	TGTGCCAGCAGTCTGAGCTCTGGAAACACCATATATTTT	CASSLSSGNTIYF
.	many	TRBV14	TRBJ2-7	TGTGCCAGCAGCCAAGATATAAGTCCCGGGTATCCCTACGAGCAGTACTTC	CASSQDISPGYPYEQYF
.	.	TRBV19	TRBJ2-1	TGTGCCAGTAGTATGGGTTACAATGAGCAGTTCTTC	CASSMGYNEQFF
TRBD2	.	TRBV30	TRBJ2-1	TGTGCCTGGAGTGCGGGGGGTAGCTCCTACAATGAGCAGTTCTTC	CAWSAGGSSYNEQFF
.	.	TRBV25-1	TRBJ2-7	TGTGCCAGCAGTTCCCCGAGGCCCTCCTACGAGCAGTACTTC	CASSSPRPSYEQYF
.	.	TRBV9	TRBJ1-2	TGTGCCAGCAGCGCCGGACAAGTTGTAAAATCTAACTATGGCTACACCTTC	CASSAGQVVKSNYGYTF
.	.	TRBV7-9	TRBJ2-3	TGTGCCAGCAGCTTGACGGGTGATACGCAGTATTTT	CASSLTGDTQYF
TRBD1	.	TRBV5-1	TRBJ1-4	TGCGCCAGCAGCTTGGGAGACAGGGGTGAAAAACTGTTTTTT	CASSLGDRGEKLFF
TRBD2	.	TRBV5-1	TRBJ2-5	TGCGCCAGCAGCTTGGCTAGCGGGAGTTTAAGGGAGACCCAGTACTTC	CASSLASGSLRETQYF